Sequencing of this T cell receptor (beta chain) was carried out in a study of cytomegalovirus exposure and HLA in healthy donors. The PCR made use of 60 Vbeta and 13 Jbeta primers. Assay used: immunoSEQ multiplex PCR; TCRdb lists only in-frame clones, some missing. The data hold some 150,000 clones, with over 70% observed a single time. Germline V lookup: CDR1 SGHTS, CDR2 YDEGEE. Germline trimming cut 5 bases from V and 3 bases from J; bases unmatched to any gene: 9. The CDR3 has 15 amino acids. The sample taken for sequencing was PBMCs. The clonotype was recovered from a woman aged 40 to 49 in good health and CMV-seronegative. The rearrangement uses TRBV5-8 and TRBJ1-1, with 8 bases lining up with TRBD1. The CDR3 nucleotides read TGTGCCAGCAGTTCCGGACAGGGTTGGTACACTGAAGCTTTCTTT. Encoded protein: CASSSGQGWYTEAFF.